This is a list of T cell receptor beta chains from one sample in a study of blood T cell repertoires in COVID-19. The data were produced by immunoSEQ multiplex PCR, yet TCRdb's version contains in-frame clones alone and is incomplete. The sample contains under 70,000 clones, 70% to 80% of which appear only once. What was sequenced was peripheral blood. These receptor sequences come from a man between 60 and 70 years old with acute or convalescent COVID-19. Each CDR3 is given with its conserved first and last residue. The order of the fields is J gene, V gene, CDR3 length, D gene, clone size, CDR3 protein, CDR3 DNA. D genes are given only for firm matches. Part of the rows lack a size; the others show once, few, many or a class for expanded clones.

TRBJ2-3 TRBV6-2/TRBV6-3 15 TRBD2 NA CASSRLAGRTDTQYF TGTGCCAGCAGTCGGCTAGCGGGACGCACAGATACGCAGTATTTT
TRBJ1-5 TRBV6-6 14 NA NA CASSYSTGNQPQHF TGTGCCAGCAGTTACTCGACGGGGAATCAGCCCCAGCATTTT
TRBJ1-1 TRBV27 13 TRBD1 few CASRGQGNTEAFF TGTGCCAGCAGGGGACAGGGGAACACTGAAGCTTTCTTT
TRBJ2-2 TRBV7-8 19 TRBD2 NA CASSLVGLGLAGKAGELFF TGTGCCAGCAGCTTAGTCGGGTTGGGACTAGCGGGAAAAGCCGGGGAGCTGTTTTTT
TRBJ1-2 TRBV6-5 13 TRBD1 NA CASIDQGADGYTF TGTGCCAGCATAGATCAGGGGGCGGATGGCTACACCTTC
TRBJ2-7 TRBV5-4 16 TRBD2 NA CASSLPSGSPSYEQYF TGTGCCAGCAGCTTACCTAGCGGGAGTCCATCCTACGAGCAGTACTTC
TRBJ1-1 TRBV5-4 15 NA few CASSLEGRGNTEAFF TGTGCCAGCAGCTTGGAAGGCAGGGGCAACACTGAAGCTTTCTTT
TRBJ1-3 TRBV6-4 16 NA NA CASAPRNRAGGNTIYF TGTGCCAGCGCCCCCCGGAACAGGGCTGGTGGAAACACCATATATTTT
TRBJ1-6 TRBV4-1 16 NA NA CASSPTERAGNSPLHF TGCGCCAGCAGCCCGACAGAACGGGCGGGGAATTCACCCCTCCACTTT
TRBJ1-1 TRBV5-1 15 NA NA CASSSLGGDNTEAFF TGCGCCAGCAGCTCCCTAGGGGGGGATAACACTGAAGCTTTCTTT
TRBJ2-7 TRBV7-8 14 NA NA CASSLVGKNGEQYF TGTGCCAGCAGCTTAGTCGGGAAAAACGGCGAGCAGTACTTC
TRBJ1-4 TRBV28 15 TRBD1 once CASSKQGAANEKLFF TGTGCCAGCAGTAAACAGGGGGCAGCTAATGAAAAACTGTTTTTT
TRBJ2-7 TRBV12-5 20 TRBD1 few CASGTQQPKQGKVGSYEQYF TGTGCTAGTGGCACACAACAACCCAAACAGGGGAAGGTTGGGTCCTACGAGCAGTACTTC
TRBJ2-1 TRBV11-2 14 TRBD2 NA CASSLGLARNEQFF TGTGCCAGCAGCTTAGGACTAGCGCGGAATGAGCAGTTCTTC
TRBJ2-2 TRBV2 11 NA NA CASTQAGELFF TGTGCCAGCACGCAGGCCGGGGAGCTGTTTTTT
TRBJ2-7 TRBV9 16 TRBD2 NA CASSVDSSSGSYEQYF TGTGCCAGCAGCGTAGATTCGTCTAGCGGGAGTTACGAGCAGTACTTC
TRBJ2-1 TRBV29-1 12 TRBD1 once CSAGQGYNEQFF TGCAGCGCAGGACAGGGCTACAATGAGCAGTTCTTC
TRBJ2-3 TRBV7-9 15 TRBD1 NA CASSSDRGRADTQYF TGTGCCAGCAGTTCAGACAGGGGGCGAGCAGATACGCAGTATTTT
TRBJ2-5 TRBV7-2 14 NA NA CASSFLRVKETQYF TGTGCCAGCAGCTTTCTCCGGGTGAAGGAGACCCAGTACTTC
TRBJ2-1 TRBV19 14 TRBD2 NA CASSIERGIYEQFF TGTGCCAGTAGTATTGAGCGGGGTATCTATGAGCAGTTCTTC
TRBJ2-2 TRBV9 15 NA NA CASSVEGHPTGELFF TGTGCCAGCAGCGTAGAGGGACACCCCACCGGGGAGCTGTTTTTT
TRBJ2-6 TRBV6-5 16 NA NA CASSFRTGTGANVLTF TGTGCCAGCAGTTTTCGTACAGGGACTGGGGCCAACGTCCTGACTTTC
TRBJ1-1 TRBV10-1 13 NA NA CASSVGGLTEAFF TGCGCCAGCAGTGTGGGGGGTTTGACTGAAGCTTTCTTT
TRBJ1-2 TRBV19 13 NA NA CASSMENFYGYTF TGTGCCAGTAGTATGGAGAACTTCTATGGCTACACCTTC
TRBJ1-3 TRBV28 14 NA NA CASSPPVFGNTIYF TGTGCCAGCAGTCCCCCGGTATTTGGAAACACCATATATTTT
TRBJ1-6 TRBV27 14 NA NA CASRWTKGNSPLHF TGTGCCAGCAGATGGACAAAGGGGAATTCACCCCTCCACTTT
TRBJ2-5 TRBV18 14 NA NA CASSPPTAKETQYF TGTGCCAGCTCACCACCGACAGCGAAAGAGACCCAGTACTTC
TRBJ2-5 TRBV13 17 TRBD2 few CASSFTSGPLVPETQYF TGTGCCAGCAGCTTTACTAGCGGTCCACTGGTCCCAGAGACCCAGTACTTC
TRBJ1-5 TRBV19 14 NA NA CASSTTGWGQPQHF TGTGCCAGTAGTACCACAGGGTGGGGTCAGCCCCAGCATTTT
TRBJ1-4 TRBV28 16 NA NA CASSLTPGSTNEKLFF TGTGCCAGCAGTTTAACTCCAGGATCGACTAATGAAAAACTGTTTTTT
TRBJ1-1 TRBV5-1 12 NA NA CASSRAGTEAFF TGCGCCAGCAGCCGAGCAGGGACTGAAGCTTTCTTT
TRBJ2-5 TRBV30 15 NA few CAWSGLAPSQETQYF TGTGCCTGGAGTGGGCTAGCCCCCTCACAAGAGACCCAGTACTTC
TRBJ1-1 TRBV28 16 TRBD1 NA CASSLETGGAGTEAFF TGTGCCAGCAGTTTAGAGACAGGGGGCGCCGGCACTGAAGCTTTCTTT
TRBJ1-5 TRBV10-3 13 TRBD1 NA CAISSDRVQPQHF TGTGCCATCAGTTCGGACAGGGTTCAGCCCCAGCATTTT
TRBJ1-6 TRBV7-2 15 TRBD1 NA CASSLEGTANSPLHF TGTGCCAGCAGCTTAGAGGGGACAGCAAATTCACCCCTCCACTTT
TRBJ2-1 TRBV6-4 14 TRBD2 NA CASRTSGRAGEQFF TGTGCCAGCCGGACTAGCGGGAGGGCTGGTGAGCAGTTCTTC
TRBJ2-2 TRBV5-4 15 TRBD1 NA CASSLDRGRTGELFF TGTGCCAGCAGCTTGGACAGGGGACGCACCGGGGAGCTGTTTTTT
TRBJ1-6 TRBV5-1 17 NA NA CASSLARGKTENSPLHF TGCGCCAGCAGCTTGGCCCGGGGGAAGACGGAAAATTCACCCCTCCACTTT
TRBJ2-7 TRBV11-2 15 NA once CASSLDISRVYEQYF TGTGCCAGCAGCTTAGATATATCCAGGGTATACGAGCAGTACTTC